These 18 T cell receptor beta chains were all obtained from the same sample, sequenced in a study of cytomegalovirus exposure and HLA in healthy donors. With 60 Vbeta and 13 Jbeta primers, the PCR was carried out. TCRdb's table, derived via immunoSEQ multiplex PCR, lists solely in-frame clones and lacks some. In the table there are over 95,000 clones, 60% to 85% of which are singletons. Sequencing used PBMCs. The source is a woman aged 40 to 55 in good health and CMV-seropositive.

V usage is TRBV19 and J usage is TRBJ1-1; no firm D call. Germline V gene sequence: CDR1 LNHDA, CDR2 SQIVND (reference sequence). The CDR3 is 13 residues long. V was clipped by 5 bases and J by 4 bases, with 11 bases between them. CDR3 in DNA: TGTGCCAGTAGTGCCCTTCGGAGCACTGAAGCTTTCTTT. Translating it yields CASSALRSTEAFF. Using reference TRBV19 and TRBJ1-1 for the parts outside the CDR3, the full variable domain is DGGITQSPKYLFRKEGQNVTLSCEQNLNHDAMYWYRQDPGQGLRLIYYSQIVNDFQKGDIAEGYSVSREKKESFPLTVTSAQKNPTAFYLCASSALRSTEAFFGQGTRLTVV.

The V and J genes are TRBV2 and TRBJ1-2; D perhaps matches TRBD1 (6 bases). V lost 5 bases, J lost 5 bases, and 15 bases lay in between. The CDR3 runs 14 residues. In germline, CDR1 is SNHLY, CDR2 FYNNEI. This CDR3 is CASSPQGRLYGYTF. The CDR3 nucleotides read TGTGCCAGCAGTCCCCAGGGGCGCCTTTATGGCTACACCTTC.

This chain links TRBV2 with TRBJ2-1, with TRBD2 identical over 8 bases. Germline loops: CDR1 SNHLY, CDR2 FYNNEI. The junction had 13 bases not matched to a gene; V was cut back by 6 bases and J by 9 bases. This CDR3 comprises 15 residues. The CDR3 spells CASRRRVAGFGEQFF. CDR3 nucleotides: TGTGCCAGCAGACGTCGGGTAGCGGGATTCGGTGAGCAGTTCTTC.

J is TRBJ2-3 and V is TRBV12-5; 7 bases line up with TRBD1. This CDR3 contains 15 residues. Unmatched junction bases numbered 2, after V lost 1 base and J lost 1 base. CDR1 is LGHNT, CDR2 FRNRAP, per germline. CDR3 in DNA: TGTGCTAGTGGTTTGGGGGACAGCCGCACAGATACGCAGTATTTT. Protein: CASGLGDSRTDTQYF.

This chain connects TRBV5-1 to TRBJ1-2, with D possibly TRBD1 on 5 matching bases. Trimming took 1 base from V and 1 from J, leaving 11 bases between them. The germline CDR1 and CDR2 sequences are SGHRS and YFSETQ. This CDR3 has 15 residues. In DNA form, the CDR3 reads TGCGCCAGCAGCTTGAATGGGGCGAATAACTATGGCTACACCTTC. This encodes CASSLNGANNYGYTF.

The chain employs TRBV13 and TRBJ2-1; 9 bases align to TRBD2. J was trimmed by 3 bases and V by 5 bases; bases with no gene match: 11. The CDR3 consists of 17 residues. Germline assignment: CDR1 PRHDT and CDR2 FYEKMQ (reference sequence). The CDR3 nucleotides are TGTGCCAGCAGCGAAATGGGGGCGGGGGGGCTCTACAATGAGCAGTTCTTC. This encodes CASSEMGAGGLYNEQFF.

CDR3 DNA: TGTGCCAGCACTATGGGACAGGGGGCTTTGGGCGAGCAGTACTTC. Its translation is CASTMGQGALGEQYF. J is TRBJ2-5 and V is TRBV6-1, with 12 nucleotides matching TRBD1. The J call is doubtful: the DNA matches TRBJ2-7 better. The CDR3 length is 15 residues. Looked up from germline, CDR1 is MNHNS and CDR2 is SASEGT.

The rearrangement links TRBV7-8 to TRBJ2-3; D may be TRBD2 (6 bases). The CDR3 runs 14 residues. Germline values: CDR1 SGHVS, CDR2 FQNEAQ. V was cut by 3 bases and J by 5 bases, with 12 bases left in between. The CDR3 DNA sequence: TGTGCCAGCAGCTTGGGGACTGCCGGAGATACGCAGTATTTT. Translating gives CASSLGTAGDTQYF.

CDR3 residues: CAWSVVSQGNSPLHF. The DNA for the CDR3 is TGTGCCTGGAGTGTAGTTTCACAGGGAAATTCACCCCTCCACTTT. This chain connects TRBV30 to TRBJ1-6; weak D call: TRBD1 (6 bases). CDR3 length: 15 amino acids. V was pared by 0 bases and J by 7 bases, with 13 bases between. Germline V CDR1 and CDR2: GTSNPN, SVGIG (reference sequence).

The V gene is TRBV12-5, the J gene TRBJ1-1; D gene ambiguous. The V gene lost 2 bases and the J gene lost 8 bases, with 9 bases spanning the gap. Looked up from germline, CDR1 is LGHNT and CDR2 is FRNRAP. CDR3 size: 12 residues. The CDR3 protein is CASGLTVPEAFF. The CDR3 DNA sequence: TGTGCTAGTGGTTTGACGGTTCCCGAAGCTTTCTTT.

This clone was counted a single time. The chain links TRBV7-2 to TRBJ2-5, with 8 bases fitting TRBD2. CDR3 length: 16 residues. Germline assignment: CDR1 SGHTA and CDR2 FQGNSA. Trimming cost V 5 bases and J 5 bases; bases outside gene matches: 13. The CDR3 DNA sequence: TGTGCCAGCAGCCCCCGGCTAGCGGGCAGGAGTGAGACCCAGTACTTC. This codes for CASSPRLAGRSETQYF.

The chain combines TRBV2 with TRBJ2-5, with D maybe TRBD1 (5 bases). This CDR3 contains 15 residues. From germline, CDR1 is SNHLY and CDR2 FYNNEI. Trimming removed 2 bases from V and 4 bases from J, with 14 bases in between. CDR3 nucleotide sequence: TGTGCCAGCAGTGAACAGGGCCATAGTGTAGAGACCCAGTACTTC. Its translation is CASSEQGHSVETQYF.

The chain is built from TRBV19 and TRBJ1-2; the match to TRBD1 covers 8 bases. Germline CDR1 and CDR2: LNHDA and SQIVND (reference sequence). This CDR3 is built from 18 residues. The trim removed 9 bases at V and 5 bases at J, leaving 23 bases unmatched. CDR3 amino acids: CASQGIGTGVKRSYGYTF. In DNA, the CDR3 is TGTGCCAGCCAAGGTATCGGGACAGGCGTTAAAAGGTCTTATGGCTACACCTTC.

Details on this clone: The sample contains more than one DNA sequence encoding this CDR3. The chain recombines TRBV6-6 with TRBJ1-4; 8 bases map to TRBD1. Germline CDR1 is MNHNY and CDR2 is SVGAGI (reference sequence). J gave up 7 bases and V 2 bases, and 0 bases lay outside the gene matches. The CDR3 length is 13 residues. Written as DNA, the CDR3 is TGTGCCAGCAGTTACGGGACAGGTGAAAAACTGTTTTTT. It translates to CASSYGTGEKLFF.

V is TRBV10-2 and J is TRBJ2-2; D may be TRBD2 (6 bases). The CDR3 length is 13 residues. Trimming pared 2 bases from V and 10 bases from J, leaving 11 bases between. Germline CDR1 WSHSY, CDR2 SAAADI. The CDR3 loop reads CASSEVAGKELFF. In DNA form, the CDR3 reads TGCGCCAGCAGTGAGGTGGCGGGGAAGGAGCTGTTTTTT.

This chain uses TRBV7-9 with TRBJ1-1, with D perhaps matching TRBD1 (5 bases). CDR1 is SEHNR and CDR2 is FQNEAQ in the germline V gene (reference sequence). The CDR3 is 14 amino acids. V lost 1 base to trimming and J lost 9 bases, with 15 bases between them. CDR3 sequence reads: CASSLDGTNGKAFF. In DNA form, the CDR3 reads TGTGCCAGCAGCTTAGATGGGACTAACGGAAAAGCTTTCTTT.

The V gene is TRBV7-9, the J gene TRBJ1-6; 12 positions agree with TRBD1. This CDR3 spans 19 amino acids. J lost 13 bases, V lost 3 bases, and 19 bases had no gene match. Germline lookup yields CDR1 SEHNR and CDR2 FQNEAQ (reference sequence). CDR3 sequence reads: CASSFAGTGGAAQWGPLHF. The DNA of the CDR3 is TGTGCCAGCAGCTTCGCCGGGACAGGGGGCGCCGCTCAGTGGGGGCCCCTCCACTTT.

The rearrangement uses TRBV5-8 and TRBJ1-4; 8 bases map to TRBD1. The CDR3 sequence is 15 residues long. Germline V gene sequence: CDR1 SGHTS, CDR2 YDEGEE. V trimming: 2 bases; J trimming: 3 bases; junction bases outside the gene matches: 3. Here the CDR3 reads CASSFHRGANEKLFF. CDR3 in DNA: TGTGCCAGCAGCTTCCACAGGGGGGCTAATGAAAAACTGTTTTTT.